What follows are 18 T cell receptor beta chains derived from one specimen sequenced in a study of beta chain features in type 1 diabetes. TCRB transcripts that were expressed got sequenced, as all of the isolated RNA had been reverse transcribed. Assay: immunoSEQ multiplex PCR; the TCRdb copy retains only in-frame clones and omits some. Among around 500,000 clones listed, roughly an eighth were seen once. Sequencing was done on a sample of naive CD4+ T cells from blood. These receptors all stem from a woman in her late teens or twenties in good health.

This clone was detected only a few times. The chain couples TRBV5-1 to TRBJ2-2; a possible D gene is TRBD2 (6 bases). CDR3 length: 15 amino acids. Germline CDR1 SGHRS, CDR2 YFSETQ. Trimming pared 3 bases from V and 2 bases from J, leaving 11 bases between. CDR3 sequence (DNA): TGCGCCAGCAGCTGGGGCGGGACCAACACCGGGGAGCTGTTTTTT. It is translated as CASSWGGTNTGELFF.

This clone was seen a few times. The chain links TRBV4-2 to TRBJ2-5; 8 bases match TRBD1. The CDR3 runs to 14 residues. V trimming: 4 bases; J trimming: 5 bases; junction bases outside the gene matches: 6. The germline V gene has CDR1 LGHNA and CDR2 YNFKEQ. As DNA, the CDR3 is TGTGCCAGCAGCCTACAGACAGGGGAGGAGACCCAGTACTTC. It codes for CASSLQTGEETQYF.

The chain employs TRBV4-3 and TRBJ1-2; 8 bases fit TRBD1. This CDR3 is built from 18 residues. Germline CDR1 reads LGHNA; CDR2 reads YSLEER. The V and J ends lost 1 base and 4 bases, in that order; junction bases with no gene match: 14. CDR3 sequence (DNA): TGCGCCAGCAGCCAAGGGACAGGGCTAACTTCTTGGACCTATGGCTACACCTTC. It is translated as CASSQGTGLTSWTYGYTF.

This clone has just a few counts. This chain connects TRBV7-2 to TRBJ2-5, with unresolved D. From germline, CDR1 is SGHTA and CDR2 FQGNSA. The CDR3 is 12 amino acids. The V end was cut by 4 bases, the J end by 6 bases, with 9 bases between. CDR3 loop: CASSSVRKTQYF. The CDR3 region has the DNA TGTGCCAGCAGCTCTGTGAGAAAGACCCAGTACTTC.

As DNA, the CDR3 is TGCAGCGCAGTATCGGAGCGGACAGTTAACACTGAAGCTTTCTTT. Amino acids: CSAVSERTVNTEAFF. J is TRBJ1-1 and V is TRBV29-1; D is perhaps TRBD1 (6 bases). CDR3 length: 15 residues. Germline CDR1 and CDR2: SQVTM and ANQGSEA. The ends were cut back, 7 bases at V and 2 bases at J, with 20 bases in the middle.

This chain connects TRBV6-5 to TRBJ2-7, with TRBD1 matching over 7 bases. CDR3 size: 15 residues. Unmatched junction bases numbered 14, after V lost 6 bases and J lost 6 bases. CDR1 and CDR2 (germline): MNHEY, SVGAGI. Written as DNA, the CDR3 is TGTGCCAGCAGGTACCAACAGGGGCTCCTCGTCGAGCAGTACTTC. Its protein is CASRYQQGLLVEQYF.

This clone has more than one count but fewer than ten. V gene TRBV5-1 combines with J gene TRBJ1-6, with a weak D call TRBD1 (6 bases). There are 15 residues in the CDR3. Deletions cut 3 bases from V and 7 bases from J, with 14 bases between. Germline-derived CDR1 and CDR2 are SGHRS and YFSETQ. CDR3 sequence (DNA): TGCGCCAGCAGCTCGTGGGGGCGAGGGAATTCACCCCTCCACTTT. Protein product: CASSSWGRGNSPLHF. The variable domain in full, with the rest retrieved from reference TRBV5-1 and TRBJ1-6, is KAGVTQTPRYLIKTRGQQVTLSCSPISGHRSVSWYQQTPGQGLQFLFEYFSETQRNKGNFPGRFSGRQFSNSRSEMNVSTLELGDSALYLCASSSWGRGNSPLHFGNGTRLTVT.

This chain joins TRBV18 and TRBJ1-1; TRBD1 agrees at 10 bases. From germline, CDR1 is KGHSH and CDR2 LQKENI. Trimming at V came to 2 bases and at J to 4 bases, leaving 4 bases not matched to a gene. The CDR3 sequence is 15 residues long. The CDR3 sequence is CASSPDRGHGTEAFF. DNA for the CDR3: TGTGCCAGCTCACCAGACAGGGGGCATGGCACTGAAGCTTTCTTT.

The V call is TRBV15, the J call TRBJ1-2; possible D gene TRBD1, 6 bases. The germline V and J ends were trimmed by 4 bases and 8 bases, with 14 bases remaining between them. This CDR3 comprises 13 residues. The germline gives CDR1 LNHNV, CDR2 YYDKDF (reference sequence). CDR3 bases: TGTGCCACCAGCATTCACAGGGTAGAAGGCTACACCTTC. This codes for CATSIHRVEGYTF.

This clone was found many times. This chain connects TRBV30 to TRBJ1-5; D ambiguous. Trimming shortened V by 5 bases and J by 0 bases, and 11 bases separated the two germline ends. CDR1 GTSNPN and CDR2 SVGIG come from the germline V gene (reference sequence). This CDR3 spans 14 amino acids. CDR3 region: CAWAGRNSNQPQHF. The CDR3 DNA reads TGTGCCTGGGCCGGACGGAATAGCAATCAGCCCCAGCATTTT.

In its sample, this clone was seen a few times. The V and J genes are TRBV7-3 and TRBJ2-1; 8 bases line up with TRBD2. CDR3 length: 14 amino acids. The germline gives CDR1 SGHTA, CDR2 FQGTGA. After removal of 8 bases from V and 1 base from J, the junction contained 4 bases not matched to a gene. The CDR3 DNA reads as TGTGCCAGCGGAGCGGGAGTATCCTACAATGAGCAGTTCTTC. Its protein product is CASGAGVSYNEQFF.

CDR3 DNA sequence: TGTGCCAGCAGTTTACAGGGGATGGGTTACGAGCAGTACGTC. It codes for CASSLQGMGYEQYV. This chain joins TRBV28 and TRBJ2-7; perhaps TRBD1 as D (6 bases). There are 14 residues in the CDR3. V gave up 2 bases and J gave up 4 bases, with 12 bases separating them. The V gene's germline CDR1 is MDHEN and CDR2 SYDVKM.

J is TRBJ1-5 and V is TRBV7-2, with unresolved D. Trimming removed 1 base from V and 4 bases from J, with 8 bases in between. CDR1 and CDR2 (germline): SGHTA, FQGNSA. The CDR3 length is 14 residues. The CDR3 is CASSLVGVNQPQHF. The CDR3 DNA reads TGTGCCAGCAGCTTAGTCGGGGTGAATCAGCCCCAGCATTTT.

The chain joins TRBV29-1 to TRBJ2-5, with unresolved D. Germline V CDR1 and CDR2: SQVTM, ANQGSEA. The CDR3 runs to 12 residues. Trimming pared 7 bases from V and 1 base from J, leaving 10 bases between. CDR3 sequence (DNA): TGCAGCGCTGATAGAGGCCAAGAGACCCAGTACTTC. Its translation: CSADRGQETQYF.

This clone was counted a few times. The rearrangement uses TRBV29-1 and TRBJ1-1; a weak D match, TRBD1 (6 bases). CDR3 length equals 15 residues. Per the germline V gene, CDR1 is SQVTM and CDR2 is ANQGSEA. V lost 4 bases, J lost 5 bases, and 20 bases lay in between. Written as DNA, the CDR3 is TGCAGCGTTGGTTTGGTAGGGGGAAAGTTTACTGAAGCTTTCTTT. This gives the protein CSVGLVGGKFTEAFF.

This chain connects TRBV7-2 to TRBJ2-1, with D tentatively TRBD1 (6 bases). CDR1 is SGHTA, CDR2 FQGNSA, per germline. CDR3 length: 14 amino acids. The V gene lost 0 bases and the J gene lost 6 bases, with 9 bases spanning the gap. The CDR3 nucleotides read TGTGCCAGCAGCTTAGCGGGACACCTCAATGAGCAGTTCTTC. This gives the protein CASSLAGHLNEQFF.

The chain joins TRBV30 to TRBJ1-2; perhaps TRBD1 as D (6 bases). The CDR3 totals 13 residues. The V end was cut by 8 bases, the J end by 4 bases, with 17 bases between. Germline CDR1 and CDR2: GTSNPN and SVGIG (reference sequence). The CDR3 sequence is CARNTGTSYGYTF. CDR3 DNA: TGTGCCCGAAACACAGGGACGTCCTATGGCTACACCTTC.

This clone was found a few times. V gene TRBV27 combines with J gene TRBJ2-3, with 8 nucleotides matching TRBD1. Germline values: CDR1 MNHEY, CDR2 SMNVEV (reference sequence). Trimming removed 5 bases from V and 5 bases from J; junction bases left unmatched: 9. The CDR3 totals 15 residues. The CDR3 loop is CASSGTGWGGDTQYF. CDR3 sequence (DNA): TGTGCCAGCAGTGGGACAGGTTGGGGCGGAGATACGCAGTATTTT.